A selection of T cell receptor beta chains follows, all from one sample in a study of cytomegalovirus exposure and HLA in healthy donors. Repertoires were generated with immunoSEQ multiplex PCR, while TCRdb's copy carries only in-frame clones and drops some. The top ten hold 2% to 2.5% of the sample, which has about 150,000 clones, 80% to 85% seen once. Source material: PBMCs. These receptors came from a boy between 2 and 10 years old in good health and CMV-seronegative. CDR3s include the opening cysteine and the closing phenylalanine or tryptophan. D genes are given only for firm matches. Some rows mark clone size as missing; the rest say once, few, many or name a class of expanded clone.

d_gene: TRBD1; j_gene: TRBJ1-1; abundance: few; v_gene: TRBV2; CDR3aa: CASRDREEAEAFF; CDR3nt: TGTGCCAGCAGGGACAGGGAGGAGGCTGAAGCTTTCTTT
d_gene: TRBD2; j_gene: TRBJ2-3; abundance: .; v_gene: TRBV6-5; CDR3aa: CASSFFLAESTDTQYF; CDR3nt: TGTGCCAGCAGTTTTTTCCTAGCGGAAAGCACAGATACGCAGTATTTT
d_gene: .; j_gene: TRBJ2-7; abundance: .; v_gene: TRBV2; CDR3aa: CASNGVYEQYF; CDR3nt: TGTGCCAGCAACGGGGTCTACGAGCAGTACTTC
d_gene: TRBD2; j_gene: TRBJ2-2; abundance: .; v_gene: TRBV27; CDR3aa: CASSSPPLAGGTGELFF; CDR3nt: TGTGCCAGCAGTTCTCCGCCCCTAGCGGGAGGCACCGGGGAGCTGTTTTTT
d_gene: TRBD1; j_gene: TRBJ2-2; abundance: .; v_gene: TRBV29-1; CDR3aa: CSVETGANTGELFF; CDR3nt: TGCAGCGTTGAAACAGGGGCGAACACCGGGGAGCTGTTTTTT
d_gene: .; j_gene: TRBJ2-3; abundance: .; v_gene: TRBV10-3; CDR3aa: CAISVGGGGTDTQYF; CDR3nt: TGTGCCATCAGTGTAGGGGGGGGCGGGACAGATACGCAGTATTTT
d_gene: .; j_gene: TRBJ1-1; abundance: .; v_gene: TRBV5-1; CDR3aa: CASSQTKQGRDTEAFF; CDR3nt: TGCGCCAGCAGCCAAACAAAACAGGGTCGGGACACTGAAGCTTTCTTT
d_gene: TRBD2; j_gene: TRBJ2-3; abundance: few; v_gene: TRBV9; CDR3aa: CASSVRPGGANEYF; CDR3nt: TGTGCCAGCAGCGTGCGCCCCGGGGGGGCGAACGAGTATTTT
d_gene: .; j_gene: TRBJ2-7; abundance: .; v_gene: TRBV18; CDR3aa: CASSPRDSSYEQYF; CDR3nt: TGTGCCAGCTCACCCCGAGACAGCTCCTACGAGCAGTACTTC
d_gene: .; j_gene: TRBJ2-3; abundance: .; v_gene: TRBV19; CDR3aa: CASSDVATFGTDTQYF; CDR3nt: TGTGCCAGCAGTGACGTAGCCACCTTCGGAACAGATACGCAGTATTTT